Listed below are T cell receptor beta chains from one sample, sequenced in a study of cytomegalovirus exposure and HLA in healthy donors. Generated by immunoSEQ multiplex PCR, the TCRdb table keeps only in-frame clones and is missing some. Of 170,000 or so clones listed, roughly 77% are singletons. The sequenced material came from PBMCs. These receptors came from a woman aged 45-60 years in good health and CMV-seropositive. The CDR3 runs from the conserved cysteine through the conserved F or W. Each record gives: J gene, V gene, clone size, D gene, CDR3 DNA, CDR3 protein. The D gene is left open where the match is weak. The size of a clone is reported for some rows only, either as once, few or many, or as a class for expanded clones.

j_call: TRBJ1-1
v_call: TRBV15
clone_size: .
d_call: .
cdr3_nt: TGTGCCACCAGGTCCAGACAGGCTTTGAACACTGAAGCTTTCTTT
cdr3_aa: CATRSRQALNTEAFF

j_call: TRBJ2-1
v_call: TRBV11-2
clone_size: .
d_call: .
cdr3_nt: TGTGCCAGCAGCTTAGAAAGGGGTGAGCAGTTCTTC
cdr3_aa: CASSLERGEQFF

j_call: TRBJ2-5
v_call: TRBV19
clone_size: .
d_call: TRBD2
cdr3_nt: TGTGCCAGTAGCCCTCTAGCGGGGGGTAAGGAGACCCAGTACTTC
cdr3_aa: CASSPLAGGKETQYF

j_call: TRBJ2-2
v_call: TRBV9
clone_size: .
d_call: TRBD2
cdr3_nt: TGTGCCAGCAGCGCCCGGACTAGCGGGACGAACACCGGGGAGCTGTTTTTT
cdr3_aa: CASSARTSGTNTGELFF

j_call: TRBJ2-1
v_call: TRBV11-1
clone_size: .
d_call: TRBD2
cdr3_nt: TGTGCCAGCAGCACAGGACTAGCGGGAGGGCGGAATGAGCAGTTCTTC
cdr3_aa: CASSTGLAGGRNEQFF

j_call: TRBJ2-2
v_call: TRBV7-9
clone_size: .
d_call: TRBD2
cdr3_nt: TGTGCCAGCAGCCCGAGACTAGCGGGGGGAACCGGGGAGCTGTTTTTT
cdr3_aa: CASSPRLAGGTGELFF

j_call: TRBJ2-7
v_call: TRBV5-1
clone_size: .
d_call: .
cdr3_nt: TGCGCCAGCAGCTTGGGTGCAGGAACCTACGAGCAGTACTTC
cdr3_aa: CASSLGAGTYEQYF

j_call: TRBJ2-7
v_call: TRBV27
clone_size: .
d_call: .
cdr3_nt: TGTGCCAGCAGTTCTCGGGGGGCATCCTACGAGCAGTACTTC
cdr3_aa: CASSSRGASYEQYF

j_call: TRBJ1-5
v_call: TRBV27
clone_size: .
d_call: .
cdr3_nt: TGTGCCAGCAGTTTATCGTCCCCTGGCAGGGTGTCCAATCAGCCCCAGCATTTT
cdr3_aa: CASSLSSPGRVSNQPQHF

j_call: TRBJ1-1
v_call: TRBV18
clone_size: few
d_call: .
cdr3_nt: TGTGCCAGCTCATTTGACAGGTCTAACACTGAAGCTTTCTTT
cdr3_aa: CASSFDRSNTEAFF

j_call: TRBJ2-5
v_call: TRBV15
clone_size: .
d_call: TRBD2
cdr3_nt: TGTGCCACCAGCAGCGGTACGACTAGCGGGGGAGAGACCCAGTACTTC
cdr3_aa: CATSSGTTSGGETQYF

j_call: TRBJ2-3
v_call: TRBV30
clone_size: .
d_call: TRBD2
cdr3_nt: TGTGCCTGGAGACTAAGGGACTACCTCACAGATACGCAGTATTTT
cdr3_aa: CAWRLRDYLTDTQYF

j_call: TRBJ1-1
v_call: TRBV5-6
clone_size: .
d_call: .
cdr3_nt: TGTGCCAGCAGCTTGGTGGTGGGAGGGACTGAAGCTTTCTTT
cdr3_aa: CASSLVVGGTEAFF

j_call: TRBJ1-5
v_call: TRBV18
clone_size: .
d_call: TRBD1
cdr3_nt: TGTGCCAGCTCATCTATTCCGGGACAGGGCAATCAGCCCCAGCATTTT
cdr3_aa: CASSSIPGQGNQPQHF

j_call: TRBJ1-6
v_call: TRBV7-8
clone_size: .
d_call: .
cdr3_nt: TGTGCCAGCAGCCCGGTTCGGAATTCACCCCTCCACTTT
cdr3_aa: CASSPVRNSPLHF

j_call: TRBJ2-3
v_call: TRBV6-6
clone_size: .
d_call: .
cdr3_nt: TGTGCCAGCAGTTCAACGCTACAGACCTACACAGATACGCAGTATTTT
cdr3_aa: CASSSTLQTYTDTQYF

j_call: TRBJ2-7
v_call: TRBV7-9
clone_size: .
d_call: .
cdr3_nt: TGTGCCTGTATAGTAGGGGGTTCCTACGAGCAGTACTTC
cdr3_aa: CACIVGGSYEQYF

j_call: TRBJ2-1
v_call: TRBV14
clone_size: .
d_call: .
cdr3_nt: TGTGCCAGCAGCCAAGACCGGGGGGCGGGGAGATTCTTC
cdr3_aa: CASSQDRGAGRFF

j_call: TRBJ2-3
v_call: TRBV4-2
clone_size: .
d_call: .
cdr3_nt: TGTGCCAGCAGCCAAGAGGGGTCGGGGGGCAAGGGGGATACGCAGTATTTT
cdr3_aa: CASSQEGSGGKGDTQYF

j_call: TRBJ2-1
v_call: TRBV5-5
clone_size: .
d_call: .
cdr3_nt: TGTGCCAGCAGCTTCCAGGGCGGCTCCTACAATGAGCAGTTCTTC
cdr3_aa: CASSFQGGSYNEQFF

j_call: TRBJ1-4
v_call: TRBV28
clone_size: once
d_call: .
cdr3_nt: TGTGCCAGCAGTTTAAGGCAGGCTGGGACTAATGAAAAACTGTTTTTT
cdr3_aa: CASSLRQAGTNEKLFF

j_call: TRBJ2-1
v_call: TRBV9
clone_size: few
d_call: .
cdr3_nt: TGTGCCAGCAGCGTAGCTCCACAGGGATCCAATGAGCAGTTCTTC
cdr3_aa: CASSVAPQGSNEQFF

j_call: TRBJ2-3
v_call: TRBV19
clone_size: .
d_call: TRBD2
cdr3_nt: TGTGCCAGTAGTATTCCACTAGCGAGCACAGATACGCAGTATTTT
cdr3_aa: CASSIPLASTDTQYF

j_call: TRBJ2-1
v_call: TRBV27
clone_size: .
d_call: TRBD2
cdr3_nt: TGTGCCAGCAGTTTTTTTTCTGGCGGGAGAAAGAATGAGCAGTTCTTC
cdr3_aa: CASSFFSGGRKNEQFF

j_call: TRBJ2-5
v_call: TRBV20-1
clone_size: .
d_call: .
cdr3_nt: TGCAGTGCTAGGAGAGAAGAGACCCAGTACTTC
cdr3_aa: CSARREETQYF

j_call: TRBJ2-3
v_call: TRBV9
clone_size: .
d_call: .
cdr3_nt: TGTGCCAGCAGCGTAGCTACGACAGCCACAGATACGCAGTATTTT
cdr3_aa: CASSVATTATDTQYF

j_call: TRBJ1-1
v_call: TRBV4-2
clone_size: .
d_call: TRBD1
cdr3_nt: TGTGCCAGCAGCCACCCGGGACAGGGGGACACTGAAGCTTTCTTT
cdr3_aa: CASSHPGQGDTEAFF

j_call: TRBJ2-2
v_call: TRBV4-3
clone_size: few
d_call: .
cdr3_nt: TGCGCCAGCAGCCAATACAGGTTCACCGGGGAGCTGTTTTTT
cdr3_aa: CASSQYRFTGELFF

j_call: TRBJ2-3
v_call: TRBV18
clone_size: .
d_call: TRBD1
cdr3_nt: TGTGCCAGCTCACGGAGGACAGGGGGAACAGATACGCAGTATTTT
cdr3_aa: CASSRRTGGTDTQYF

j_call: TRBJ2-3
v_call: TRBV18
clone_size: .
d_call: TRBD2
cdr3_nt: TGTGCCAGCTCACCGGGACTAGCGGGAGAAACCACAGATACGCAGTATTTT
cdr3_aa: CASSPGLAGETTDTQYF

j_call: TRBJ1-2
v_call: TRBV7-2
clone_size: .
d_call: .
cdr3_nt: TGTGCCAGCAGCTGGGGGGGAGGTTCCAGCTATGGCTACACCTTC
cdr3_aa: CASSWGGGSSYGYTF

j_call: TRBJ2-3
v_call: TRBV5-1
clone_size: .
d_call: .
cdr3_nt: TGCGCCAGCAGCGCCCCTAGAGGCGCGATGTCTAGCACAGATACGCAGTATTTT
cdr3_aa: CASSAPRGAMSSTDTQYF

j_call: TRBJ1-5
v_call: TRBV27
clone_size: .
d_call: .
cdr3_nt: TGTGCCAGCAGTTTTAGGGGCGGGGGCGGGAATCAGCCCCAGCATTTT
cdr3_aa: CASSFRGGGGNQPQHF

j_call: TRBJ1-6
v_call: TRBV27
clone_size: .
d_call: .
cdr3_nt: TGTGCCAGCAGTATGGAGTTCGCCTCACCCCTCCACTTT
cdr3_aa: CASSMEFASPLHF

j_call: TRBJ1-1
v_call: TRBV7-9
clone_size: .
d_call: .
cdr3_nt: TGTGCCAGCAGCTACGACCAGGGAAGGACTGAAGCTTTCTTT
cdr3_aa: CASSYDQGRTEAFF

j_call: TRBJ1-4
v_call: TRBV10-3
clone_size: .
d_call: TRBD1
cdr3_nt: TGTGCCGCAGGGAACGGACAGGGGGCAGTCGTAGGGGAAAAACTGTTTTTT
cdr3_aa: CAAGNGQGAVVGEKLFF

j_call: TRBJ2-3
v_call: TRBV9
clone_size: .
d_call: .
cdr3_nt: TGTGCCAGCAGCGTTCTCGGGAGTGCAGATACGCAGTATTTT
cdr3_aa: CASSVLGSADTQYF

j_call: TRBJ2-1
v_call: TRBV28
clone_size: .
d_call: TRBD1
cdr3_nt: TGTGCCAGCAGTCATGGACAGGGCGGGGAGCAGTTCTTC
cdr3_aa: CASSHGQGGEQFF

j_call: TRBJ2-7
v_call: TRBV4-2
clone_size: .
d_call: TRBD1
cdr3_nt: TGTGCCAGCAGCCGAAGCGAGACAGGGGATTTTTCCGAGCAGTACTTC
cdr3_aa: CASSRSETGDFSEQYF

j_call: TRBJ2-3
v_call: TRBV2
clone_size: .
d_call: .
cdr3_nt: TGTGCCAGCAGTGAAGGTCGCGGGACAGATACGCAGTATTTT
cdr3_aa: CASSEGRGTDTQYF

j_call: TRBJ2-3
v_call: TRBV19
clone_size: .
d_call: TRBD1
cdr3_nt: TGTGCCAGTAGTTTACAGGGGTTTAGGGCCACAGATACGCAGTATTTT
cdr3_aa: CASSLQGFRATDTQYF